This note documents a single T cell receptor (beta chain) sequence. There are 15 residues in the CDR3. From germline, CDR1 is KGHDR and CDR2 SFDVKD. The V segment lost 6 bases and the J segment 2 bases; nucleotides outside the gene matches: 6. TCRdb's copy holds only in-frame clones and misses some; the assay was immunoSEQ multiplex PCR. The sample has approximately 400,000 clones, 88% seen once. The entry originates in a study of blood T cell repertoires in COVID-19. The rearrangement joins TRBV24-1 to TRBJ2-3; 8 nucleotides align to TRBD2. The clonotype comes from a young woman who had recovered from COVID-19. The sample consisted of PBMCs or T cells enriched from blood (not recorded which). The CDR3 sequence: CATSRTSPSTDTQYF. In nucleotides, the CDR3 is TGTGCCACCAGTCGGACTAGCCCCTCCACAGATACGCAGTATTTT.